The 28 T cell receptor beta chains listed next were all sequenced from one sample in a study of blood T cell repertoires in COVID-19. Only in-frame clones appear in the TCRdb table, and some are missing; sequencing was by immunoSEQ multiplex PCR. The table includes tens of thousands of clones, 75% to 85% detected once. Specimen: peripheral blood. The receptors come from a woman in her seventies with acute or convalescent COVID-19.

The chain links TRBV24-1 to TRBJ2-7; 9 bases align to TRBD1. Trimming removed 4 bases from V and 3 bases from J; junction bases left unmatched: 9. The CDR3 is 16 residues long. Germline CDR1 and CDR2: KGHDR and SFDVKD. The CDR3 region is CATSDHGTGSYYEQYF. CDR3 nucleotides: TGTGCCACCAGTGACCACGGGACAGGGTCCTACTACGAGCAGTACTTC.

This chain joins TRBV1 and TRBJ1-2; the DNA was not used to check the table's D call, TRBD1. TRBV1 is shown as a pseudogene. The CDR3 totals 17 residues. The CDR3 protein is CTSSHHRDTYPNYGYTF. CDR3 DNA sequence: TGCACCAGCAGCCACCACAGGGACACTTACCCTAACTATGGCTACACCTTC.

The rearrangement links TRBV5-5 to TRBJ1-1; D unclear. The germline gives CDR1 SGHKS, CDR2 YYEKEE (reference sequence). V was clipped by 1 base and J by 3 bases, with 13 bases between them. This CDR3 contains 15 residues. This CDR3 is CASSLRLLGDTEAFF. The DNA for the CDR3 is TGTGCCAGCAGCTTGCGACTTCTGGGAGACACTGAAGCTTTCTTT.

This rearrangement joins TRBV7-2 to TRBJ1-2; D is unresolved. Trimming removed 5 bases from V and 2 bases from J, with 9 bases in between. The CDR3 runs to 13 residues. CDR1 is SGHTA and CDR2 is FQGNSA in the germline V gene. The CDR3 loop reads CASSQTANYGYTF. As DNA, the CDR3 is TGTGCCAGCAGCCAGACTGCCAACTATGGCTACACCTTC.

The CDR3 protein is CASSSTVRNTEAFF. The CDR3 nucleotides read TGTGCCAGCAGCTCGACAGTGAGGAACACTGAAGCTTTCTTT. The chain links TRBV7-9 to TRBJ1-1; D possibly corresponds to TRBD1 (5 bases). The germline V gene encodes CDR1 SEHNR and CDR2 FQNEAQ (reference sequence). The ends were cut back, 4 bases at V and 1 base at J, with 10 bases in the middle. The CDR3 spans 14 residues.

The chain combines TRBV9 with TRBJ2-1; the match to TRBD2 covers 13 bases. CDR3 length: 19 residues. CDR1 SGDLS and CDR2 YYNGEE come from the germline V gene. Trimming cost V 4 bases and J 0 bases; bases outside gene matches: 10. CDR3 loop: CASSLLGLAGTSSYNEQFF. As DNA, the CDR3 is TGTGCCAGCAGCTTATTGGGACTAGCGGGGACCAGCTCCTACAATGAGCAGTTCTTC.

CDR3 protein: CASSSLAGGPADTQYF. The CDR3 coding sequence is TGTGCCAGCAGTTCCTTAGCGGGGGGGCCCGCAGATACGCAGTATTTT. This chain uses TRBV6-6 with TRBJ2-3; 11 bases agree with TRBD2. The CDR3 length is 16 residues. CDR1 is MNHNY and CDR2 is SVGAGI in the germline V gene (reference sequence). Losses at the gene ends were 4 bases for V and 4 bases for J; bases not matched to a gene: 7.

The V and J genes are TRBV4-1 and TRBJ1-2, with TRBD1 as a possible D gene (6 bases). V dropped 5 bases and J dropped 2 bases, with 12 bases sitting between them. The CDR3 covers 14 residues. The germline gives CDR1 MGHRA, CDR2 YSYEKL. The CDR3 nucleotides are TGCGCCAGCAGCACCCGACAGGACAACTATGGCTACACCTTC. Amino acids: CASSTRQDNYGYTF.

The rearrangement uses TRBV3-1 (or the pseudogene TRBV3-2) and TRBJ1-2; tentative D call: TRBD1 (6 bases). CDR3 size: 12 residues. Germline values: CDR1 LGHDT, CDR2 YNNKEL (reference sequence). V lost 2 bases and J 8 bases, leaving 9 bases between the germline ends. CDR3 region: CASSQPGQGYTF. CDR3 bases: TGTGCCAGCAGCCAACCGGGACAAGGCTACACCTTC.

The J gene is TRBJ1-1, the V gene TRBV30, with D possibly being TRBD1 (5 bases). There are 12 residues in the CDR3. CDR1 and CDR2 from the germline V gene are GTSNPN and SVGIG (reference sequence). V dropped 6 bases and J dropped 1 base, with 9 bases sitting between them. The DNA for the CDR3 is TGTGCCTGTAGACAGACGAACACTGAAGCTTTCTTT. Translation: CACRQTNTEAFF.

The rearrangement joins TRBV11-2 to TRBJ1-4; D is possibly TRBD1 (6 bases). Germline V gene data show CDR1 as SGHAT and CDR2 as FQNNGV. V was trimmed by 5 bases and J by 3 bases, leaving 13 bases between them. CDR3 length: 15 residues. The CDR3 sequence: CASSRRTASNEKLFF. CDR3 nucleotide sequence: TGTGCCAGCAGCCGAAGGACAGCCTCTAATGAAAAACTGTTTTTT. Full variable domain (missing parts from reference TRBV11-2 and TRBJ1-4): EAGVAQSPRYKIIEKRQSVAFWCNPISGHATLYWYQQILGQGPKLLIQFQNNGVVDDSQLPKDRFSAERLKGVDSTLKIQPAKLEDSAVYLCASSRRTASNEKLFFGSGTQLSVL.

This clone was picked up one time. This chain links TRBV11-2 with TRBJ2-7; D unresolved. This CDR3 spans 13 amino acids. Germline assignment: CDR1 SGHAT and CDR2 FQNNGV. Deletions cut 7 bases from V and 0 bases from J, with 10 bases between. CDR3 in DNA: TGTGCCAGCACCCATCAGGACTCCTACGAGCAGTACTTC. Translated: CASTHQDSYEQYF.

The J gene is TRBJ1-5, the V gene TRBV18; 7 nucleotides agree with TRBD1. The V gene's germline CDR1 is KGHSH and CDR2 LQKENI. V lost 6 bases to trimming and J lost 5 bases; unmatched junction nucleotides: 4. This CDR3 contains 13 residues. This CDR3 reads CASSGDSYQPQHF. DNA of the CDR3: TGTGCCAGCTCCGGGGACAGCTATCAGCCCCAGCATTTT.

The V gene is TRBV12-5, the J gene TRBJ2-5; D call uncertain. V was clipped by 6 bases and J by 7 bases, with 12 bases between them. The CDR3 runs to 12 residues. The V gene's germline CDR1 is LGHNT and CDR2 FRNRAP. CDR3 sequence (DNA): TGTGCTAGTGGACGCGACTTTGGGACCCAGTACTTC. Protein: CASGRDFGTQYF.

The chain carries TRBV5-6 and TRBJ1-2, with a possible D match to TRBD1 (5 bases). The CDR3 runs to 14 residues. The V gene lost 5 bases and the J gene lost 2 bases, with 13 bases spanning the gap. Germline V gene lookup returns CDR1 SGHDT and CDR2 YYEEEE. CDR3 protein: CASRPAGRNYGYTF. DNA of the CDR3: TGTGCCAGCAGACCGGCGGGGCGGAACTATGGCTACACCTTC.

V is TRBV13 and J is TRBJ1-3; 8 nucleotides match TRBD1. The V gene end was trimmed by 4 bases and the J gene end by 4 bases; junction bases not matched to a gene: 9. The CDR3 covers 16 residues. Germline loops: CDR1 PRHDT, CDR2 FYEKMQ (reference sequence). This chain's CDR3 is CASSSGQGVLGNTIYF. As DNA, the CDR3 is TGTGCCAGCAGCTCCGGACAGGGCGTTTTGGGAAACACCATATATTTT.

The chain couples TRBV11-2 to TRBJ2-7; D may be TRBD1 (5 bases). Germline V CDR1 and CDR2: SGHAT, FQNNGV. V shed 5 bases and J shed 2 bases, with 13 bases lying between them. This CDR3 spans 14 amino acids. The CDR3 DNA sequence: TGTGCCAGCAGCCCCCCAGGGAACCCCTACGAGCAGTACTTC. This gives the protein CASSPPGNPYEQYF. The whole variable domain, remainder taken from reference TRBV11-2 and TRBJ2-7, is EAGVAQSPRYKIIEKRQSVAFWCNPISGHATLYWYQQILGQGPKLLIQFQNNGVVDDSQLPKDRFSAERLKGVDSTLKIQPAKLEDSAVYLCASSPPGNPYEQYFGPGTRLTVT.

This clone was observed a handful of times. CDR3 region: CASSLSKGTVTYEQYF. CDR3 in DNA: TGTGCCAGCAGTTTATCAAAAGGGACAGTCACCTACGAGCAGTACTTC. This sequence joins TRBV27 and TRBJ2-7; 7 bases are shared with TRBD1. The CDR3 sequence is 16 residues long. The germline V gene encodes CDR1 MNHEY and CDR2 SMNVEV (reference sequence). Losses at the gene ends were 0 bases for V and 2 bases for J; bases not matched to a gene: 7.

Only a few counts were recorded for this clone. The gene calls are TRBV4-3 and TRBJ1-1; 8 bases are shared with TRBD1. CDR1 and CDR2 (germline): LGHNA, YSLEER. Trimming took 6 bases from V and 6 from J; bases not matched to a gene: 12. This CDR3 spans 15 amino acids. The CDR3 DNA reads as TGCGCCAGCAGATTGGTGGGACAGGAGATCGCTGAAGCTTTCTTT. Amino acids: CASRLVGQEIAEAFF.

The gene calls are TRBV18 and TRBJ1-2; TRBD1 matches at 10 bases. CDR1 is KGHSH and CDR2 is LQKENI in the germline V gene. V shed 3 bases, J shed 4 bases, and the junction held 5 bases outside the gene matches. The CDR3 has 15 residues. The CDR3 nucleotides read TGTGCCAGCTCACCGGGACAGGGGAACGGCTATGGCTACACCTTC. Translation gives CASSPGQGNGYGYTF.

The V and J genes are TRBV19 and TRBJ1-1; D gene uncertain. Germline V gene sequence: CDR1 LNHDA, CDR2 SQIVND (reference sequence). This CDR3 contains 15 residues. Trimming stripped 6 bases from V and 0 bases from J, with 14 bases between. In nucleotides, the CDR3 is TGTGCCAGTAGCCAAAGGAGAGAACTGAACACTGAAGCTTTCTTT. It yields the protein CASSQRRELNTEAFF. The whole variable domain, remainder taken from reference TRBV19 and TRBJ1-1, is DGGITQSPKYLFRKEGQNVTLSCEQNLNHDAMYWYRQDPGQGLRLIYYSQIVNDFQKGDIAEGYSVSREKKESFPLTVTSAQKNPTAFYLCASSQRRELNTEAFFGQGTRLTVV.

This clone was found a few times. For the CDR3, the DNA is TGTGCCAGCAGCACGAGAGGAGCTACGCTCAACTTGAACACTGAAGCTTTCTTT. Protein sequence: CASSTRGATLNLNTEAFF. The V gene is TRBV21-1, the J gene TRBJ1-1. TRBV21-1 is a listed pseudogene. CDR3 length: 18 residues.

This clone was recorded only once. This rearrangement joins TRBV27 to TRBJ2-7; TRBD2 might be the D (6 bases). CDR1 MNHEY and CDR2 SMNVEV come from the germline V gene (reference sequence). CDR3 size: 15 residues. The V gene lost 5 bases and the J gene lost 2 bases, with 16 bases spanning the gap. The CDR3 DNA reads as TGTGCCAGCAGTGCCCCGGGGGTTGGCGCCTACGAGCAGTACTTC. Its translation is CASSAPGVGAYEQYF.

The gene calls are TRBV3-1 (or the pseudogene TRBV3-2) and TRBJ1-1; possible D gene TRBD1, 5 bases. The CDR3 consists of 18 residues. With 0 bases removed from V and 4 bases from J, the gap between germline ends came to 21 bases. Germline values: CDR1 LGHDT, CDR2 YNNKEL (reference sequence). DNA of the CDR3: TGTGCCAGCAGCCAAGAGGGGGGGGGACTGGTGGAAAGCACTGAAGCTTTCTTT. Translating it yields CASSQEGGGLVESTEAFF.

The rearrangement uses TRBV7-9 and TRBJ1-1; no reliable D call. The germline V and J ends were trimmed by 2 bases and 4 bases, with 8 bases remaining between them. Germline lookup yields CDR1 SEHNR and CDR2 FQNEAQ (reference sequence). CDR3 length: 13 residues. DNA for the CDR3: TGTGCCAGCAGCTTATCAGGATCCACTGAAGCTTTCTTT. Protein product: CASSLSGSTEAFF.

The chain carries TRBV28 and TRBJ1-6; D might be TRBD1 (5 bases). This CDR3 spans 15 amino acids. Per the germline V gene, CDR1 is MDHEN and CDR2 is SYDVKM. V was cut by 8 bases and J by 3 bases, with 14 bases left in between. CDR3 in DNA: TGTGCCAGCGGGGCTGGGCAATTCTATAATTCACCCCTCCACTTT. It translates to CASGAGQFYNSPLHF.

This clone was found once. CDR3 sequence: CASSEYWNTEAFF. The DNA of the CDR3 is TGTGCCAGCAGCGAGTACTGGAACACTGAAGCTTTCTTT. This chain connects TRBV5-6 to TRBJ1-1; D unclear. The germline V and J ends were trimmed by 4 bases and 1 base, with 8 bases remaining between them. The CDR3 runs 13 residues. Germline loops: CDR1 SGHDT, CDR2 YYEEEE.

The V call is TRBV5-1, the J call TRBJ2-1; D uncertain. V was shortened by 0 bases and J by 0 bases, with 7 bases between the two germline ends. The CDR3 is made up of 15 amino acids. The germline CDR1 and CDR2 sequences are SGHRS and YFSETQ. The CDR3 bases are TGCGCCAGCAGCTTGGGTCCTTACTCCTACAATGAGCAGTTCTTC. Its translation is CASSLGPYSYNEQFF. Together with reference TRBV5-1 and TRBJ2-1, the CDR3 gives the full variable domain: KAGVTQTPRYLIKTRGQQVTLSCSPISGHRSVSWYQQTPGQGLQFLFEYFSETQRNKGNFPGRFSGRQFSNSRSEMNVSTLELGDSALYLCASSLGPYSYNEQFFGPGTRLTVL.